A selection of T cell receptor beta chains follows, all from one sample in a study of T cells in Graves' hyperthyroidism and ophthalmopathy. TCRdb passed the multiplex PCR reads through MiXCR, listing each CDR3 protein once. This table holds about 420,000 distinct CDR3 sequences, 15% to 17% found once. Sequencing was carried out using blood. These receptor sequences come from a woman under 30 with Graves' hyperthyroidism. Both conserved end residues are part of each CDR3. The order of the fields is V gene, J gene, CDR3 protein.

TRBV5-1,TRBJ2-5,CASSLGTSGQETQYF
TRBV19,TRBJ2-7,CASSIPGLAGTYEQYF
TRBV3-1,TRBJ1-4,CASSQTSTNEKLFF
TRBV20-1,TRBJ2-7,CSARVSPGQIHEQYF
TRBV19,TRBJ1-5,CASSEGRRSNQPQHF
TRBV11-2,TRBJ2-1,CASSLGDRDQFF
TRBV20-1,TRBJ2-5,CSAGRTGTGEETQYF
TRBV20-1,TRBJ2-1,CSAKSPSTGGDEQFF
TRBV7-9,TRBJ2-2,CASSLRGSYTGELFF
TRBV12-3/TRBV12-4,TRBJ1-4,CASSWGGLGEEKLFF
TRBV2,TRBJ2-1,CASSDGSGRLRNEQFF
TRBV11-2,TRBJ1-5,CASSLSRLSNQPQHF
TRBV10-3,TRBJ1-1,CAIRATGETEAFF
TRBV11-3,TRBJ2-1,CASSLGGGPHDEQFF
TRBV14,TRBJ1-2,CASSPTGGTYGYTF
TRBV14,TRBJ2-3,CASSHQVVPDTQYF
TRBV11-3,TRBJ2-3,CASSSDRDGPDTQYF
TRBV5-1,TRBJ1-6,CASSHLEPGDSPLHF
TRBV6-1,TRBJ1-5,CASSEVRAGAGQPQHF
TRBV2,TRBJ1-3,CASSEGASGVAGNTIYF
TRBV20-1,TRBJ2-1,CSAAGGTMNEQFF
TRBV18,TRBJ2-5,CASSPLSLSETQYF
TRBV18,TRBJ2-1,CASSLSISSIYNEQFF
TRBV30,TRBJ1-2,CAWITGEGYTF
TRBV2,TRBJ2-3,CASSGPSGRVTDTQYF
TRBV3-1,TRBJ1-1,CASSQDLDRDVDTEAFF
TRBV28,TRBJ1-2,CASSTGQSFYGYTF
TRBV27,TRBJ2-3,CASSLRSPGTDTQYF
TRBV11-2,TRBJ2-1,CASSLALGSSYNEQFF
TRBV9,TRBJ2-5,CASSDRDLGETQYF